The sequence of this TCR beta chain was determined in a study of identifying expanded T cells in peripheral blood. Findings and caveats of the study: Technical replicates showed about 1.1 changed clones; around two weeks roughly 16; four weeks 19.

As to this clone: The target antigen is unknown.

Generated by immunoSEQ multiplex PCR, the TCRdb table keeps only in-frame clones and is missing some. The sample has roughly 100,000 clones, around 88% seen once. The sequencing input was blood. The source is a person aged 18 to 70 in good health.

The CDR3 here is CASSLTWGVDEKLFF. The CDR3 DNA reads as TGTGCCAGCAGTTTAACGTGGGGGGTTGATGAAAAACTGTTTTTT. This chain links TRBV28 with TRBJ1-4; a weak D match, TRBD1 (5 bases). CDR3 size: 15 residues. The V end was cut by 2 bases, the J end by 6 bases, with 13 bases between. Germline CDR1 reads MDHEN; CDR2 reads SYDVKM.